This T cell receptor (beta chain) was recovered during a study of T cells in Graves' hyperthyroidism and ophthalmopathy. Study-wide points: Peripheral blood also featured most of the thyroid clonotypes expanded above 0.001.

Amplification targeted TCR beta CDR3 regions from RNA transcripts. The HTBI set primed first-round TCR CDR3 RT-PCR. MiXCR, run by TCRdb on the multiplex PCR reads, gives a single entry per CDR3 protein. The sample comprises more than 350,000 distinct CDR3 sequences, under 15% of which are singletons, and less than 35% rests with the top ten. Patients having uncontrolled infection, another autoimmune disease, pregnancy or lactation were not included. Around 10 ml of fresh peripheral blood supplied the PBMCs. This clonotype has more than one count but fewer than ten. What it binds is unknown. V was pared by 4 bases and J by 0 bases, with 7 bases between. The CDR3 loop spans 14 amino acids. The germline V gene has CDR1 SNHLY and CDR2 FYNNEI.

The clonotype comes from a woman aged 25 to 39 with Graves' hyperthyroidism. Sequencing was performed on blood. The chain uses TRBV2 and TRBJ1-3, with D hard to call. The CDR3 here is CASSGGFSGNTIYF. CDR3 nucleotides: TGTGCCAGCAGTGGCGGCTTCTCTGGAAACACCATATATTTT.